A single TCR beta chain is shown here with its context. The target antigen is unknown. This record belongs to a study of CD8+ T cells in alopecia areata. cDNA serving as the sequencing template came from extracted, reverse transcribed RNA. Measured with immunoSEQ multiplex PCR; TCRdb has only the in-frame clones, and not every one. The repertoire holds 60,000 to 85,000 clones, with roughly 66% as singletons. Treatment of the sample: oral pan-JAK inhibitor, 5-10 mg twice daily. It was from PBMCs that CD4+ and CD8+ T cells were sorted. The V and J ends lost 1 base and 0 bases respectively, with 10 bases between them. Germline assignment: CDR1 SGHRS and CDR2 YFSETQ. The CDR3 loop spans 15 amino acids. The study, taken as a whole, reports: When scalp samples are sequenced, resident alphabeta T cells of normal skin are also captured. Tofacitinib significantly decreased scalp clonality and expanded CD8+ clones among top 100.

The material was CD8+ T cells sorted from blood, obtained at week 24, from a patient treated with tofacitinib. The chain combines TRBV5-1 with TRBJ1-1; TRBD1 might be the D (5 bases). This TCR was recovered from a human donor with alopecia areata. Here the CDR3 DNA reads TGCGCCAGCAGCTTGTCAAAGGGGATGAACACTGAAGCTTTCTTT. It is translated as CASSLSKGMNTEAFF. The full variable domain, in which reference TRBV5-1 and TRBJ1-1 provide the parts outside the CDR3, is KAGVTQTPRYLIKTRGQQVTLSCSPISGHRSVSWYQQTPGQGLQFLFEYFSETQRNKGNFPGRFSGRQFSNSRSEMNVSTLELGDSALYLCASSLSKGMNTEAFFGQGTRLTVV.